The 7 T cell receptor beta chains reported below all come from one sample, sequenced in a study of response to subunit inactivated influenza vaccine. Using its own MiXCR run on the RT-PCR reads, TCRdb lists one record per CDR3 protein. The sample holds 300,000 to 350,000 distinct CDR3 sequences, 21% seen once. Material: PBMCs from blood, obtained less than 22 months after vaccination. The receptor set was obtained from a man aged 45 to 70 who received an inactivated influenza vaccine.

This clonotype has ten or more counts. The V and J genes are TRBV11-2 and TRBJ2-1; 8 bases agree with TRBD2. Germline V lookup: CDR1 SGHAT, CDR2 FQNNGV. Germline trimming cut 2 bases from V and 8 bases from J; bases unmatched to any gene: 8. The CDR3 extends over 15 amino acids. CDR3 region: CASSLISGNIHEQFF. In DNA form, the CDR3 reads TGTGCCAGCAGCTTAATTAGCGGGAACATCCATGAGCAGTTCTTC. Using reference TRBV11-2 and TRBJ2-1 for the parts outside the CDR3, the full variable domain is EAGVAQSPRYKIIEKRQSVAFWCNPISGHATLYWYQQILGQGPKLLIQFQNNGVVDDSQLPKDRFSAERLKGVDSTLKIQPAKLEDSAVYLCASSLISGNIHEQFFGPGTRLTVL.

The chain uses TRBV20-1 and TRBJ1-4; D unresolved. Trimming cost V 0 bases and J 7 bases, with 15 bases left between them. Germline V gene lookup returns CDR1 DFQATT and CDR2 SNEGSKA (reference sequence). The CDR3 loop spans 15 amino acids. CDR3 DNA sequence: TGCAGTGCTAGAGATCTCGTAGACCGAACTGAAAAACTGTTTTTT. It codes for CSARDLVDRTEKLFF.

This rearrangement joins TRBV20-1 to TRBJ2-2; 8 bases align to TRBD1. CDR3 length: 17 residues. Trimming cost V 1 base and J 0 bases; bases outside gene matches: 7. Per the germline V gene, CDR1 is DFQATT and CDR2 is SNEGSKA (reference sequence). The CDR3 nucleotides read TGCAGTGCTAGAGGACAGGGGACGATCGCGAACACCGGGGAGCTGTTTTTT. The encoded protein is CSARGQGTIANTGELFF.

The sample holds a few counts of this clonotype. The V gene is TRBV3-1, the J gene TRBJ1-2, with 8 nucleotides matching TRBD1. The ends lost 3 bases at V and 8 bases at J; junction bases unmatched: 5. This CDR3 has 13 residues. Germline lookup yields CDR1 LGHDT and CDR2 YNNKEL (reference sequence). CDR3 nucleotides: TGTGCCAGCAGCCATACGACAGGGGACGGCTACACCTTC. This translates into CASSHTTGDGYTF.

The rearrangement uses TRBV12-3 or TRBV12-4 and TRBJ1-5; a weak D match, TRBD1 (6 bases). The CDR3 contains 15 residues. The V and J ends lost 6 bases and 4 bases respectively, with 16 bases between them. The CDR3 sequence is CASSTRVGGNQPQHF. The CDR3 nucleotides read TGTGCCAGCAGCACTAGGGTAGGGGGGAATCAGCCCCAGCATTTT.

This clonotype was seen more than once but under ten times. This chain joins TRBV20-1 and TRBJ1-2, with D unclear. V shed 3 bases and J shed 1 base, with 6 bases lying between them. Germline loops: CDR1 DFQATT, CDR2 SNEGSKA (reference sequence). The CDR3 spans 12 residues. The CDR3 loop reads CSASRSNYGYTF. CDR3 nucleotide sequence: TGCAGTGCTAGCCGGAGTAACTATGGCTACACCTTC.

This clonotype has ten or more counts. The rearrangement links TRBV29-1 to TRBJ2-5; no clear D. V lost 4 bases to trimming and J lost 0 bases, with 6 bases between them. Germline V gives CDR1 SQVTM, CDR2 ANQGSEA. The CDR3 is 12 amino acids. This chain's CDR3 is CSVGWDQETQYF. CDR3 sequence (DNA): TGCAGCGTTGGGTGGGACCAAGAGACCCAGTACTTC.